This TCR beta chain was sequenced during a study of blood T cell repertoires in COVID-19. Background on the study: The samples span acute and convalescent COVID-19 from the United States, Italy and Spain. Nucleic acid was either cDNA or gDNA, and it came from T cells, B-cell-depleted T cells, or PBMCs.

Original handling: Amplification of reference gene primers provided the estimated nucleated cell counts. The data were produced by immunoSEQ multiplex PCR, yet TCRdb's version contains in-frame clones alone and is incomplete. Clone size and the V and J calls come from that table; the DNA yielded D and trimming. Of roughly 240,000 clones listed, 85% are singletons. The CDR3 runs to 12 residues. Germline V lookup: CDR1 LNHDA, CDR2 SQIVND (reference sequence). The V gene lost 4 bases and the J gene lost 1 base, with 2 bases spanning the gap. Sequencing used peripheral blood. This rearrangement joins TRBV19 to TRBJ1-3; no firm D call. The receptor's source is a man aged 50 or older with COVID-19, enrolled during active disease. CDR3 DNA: TGTGCCAGTAGTACATCTGGAAACACCATATATTTT. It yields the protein CASSTSGNTIYF. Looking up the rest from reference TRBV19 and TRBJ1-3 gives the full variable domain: DGGITQSPKYLFRKEGQNVTLSCEQNLNHDAMYWYRQDPGQGLRLIYYSQIVNDFQKGDIAEGYSVSREKKESFPLTVTSAQKNPTAFYLCASSTSGNTIYFGEGSWLTVV.